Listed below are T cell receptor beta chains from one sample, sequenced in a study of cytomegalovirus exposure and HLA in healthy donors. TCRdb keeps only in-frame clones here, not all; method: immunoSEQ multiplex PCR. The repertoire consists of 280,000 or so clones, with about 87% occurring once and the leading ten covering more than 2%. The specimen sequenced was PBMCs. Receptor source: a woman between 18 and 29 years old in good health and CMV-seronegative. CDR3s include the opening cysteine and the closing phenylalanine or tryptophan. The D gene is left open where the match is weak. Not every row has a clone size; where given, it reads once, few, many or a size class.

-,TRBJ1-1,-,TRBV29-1,TGCAGCGTTCGGGGCACAGGGATCCCTGAAGCTTTCTTT,CSVRGTGIPEAFF
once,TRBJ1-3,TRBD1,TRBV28,TGTGCCAGCAGACAGGGGGGTGACTCTGGAAACACCATATATTTT,CASRQGGDSGNTIYF
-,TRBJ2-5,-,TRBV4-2,TGTGCCAGCAGCCAGCGTTGGGGGGGCCTCTCTGGGGAGACCCAGTACTTC,CASSQRWGGLSGETQYF
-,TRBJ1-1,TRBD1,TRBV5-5,TGTGCCAGCAGCTTGGGGACAGGAGGGTGGGGGGAAGCTTTCTTT,CASSLGTGGWGEAFF
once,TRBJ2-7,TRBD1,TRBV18,TGTGCCAGCTCAACCCGACAGGGCCCGTTTGGCGAGCAGTACTTC,CASSTRQGPFGEQYF
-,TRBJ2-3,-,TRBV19,TGTGCCAGTAGTATTATGGGACACAGCACAGATACGCAGTATTTT,CASSIMGHSTDTQYF
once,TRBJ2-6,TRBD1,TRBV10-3,TGTGCCATCAGGGGCCCGGGACAGACGATCTCTGGGGCCAACGTCCTGACTTTC,CAIRGPGQTISGANVLTF
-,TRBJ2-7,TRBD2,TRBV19,TGTGCCAGTAGCTCCATAGCGGGGGAAGGGGGCGAGCAGTACTTC,CASSSIAGEGGEQYF
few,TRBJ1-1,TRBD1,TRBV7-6,TGTGCCAGCAGCTTAGCCGGGACAGTTAACACTGAAGCTTTCTTT,CASSLAGTVNTEAFF
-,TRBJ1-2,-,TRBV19,TGTGCCAGTAGTATTTCCCCACAGGGACACTATGGCTACACCTTC,CASSISPQGHYGYTF
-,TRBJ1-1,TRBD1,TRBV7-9,TGTGCCAGCAGCCCAGTGGACAGGCCGACTGAAGCTTTCTTT,CASSPVDRPTEAFF
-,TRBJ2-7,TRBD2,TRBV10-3,TGTGCCATCAGTGAATGGACTAGCGCCACCTACGAGCAGTACTTC,CAISEWTSATYEQYF
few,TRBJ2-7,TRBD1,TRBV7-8,TGTGCCAGCAGCTTCCGACAGGGCCTGCCCGAGCAGTACTTC,CASSFRQGLPEQYF
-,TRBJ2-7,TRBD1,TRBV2,TGTGCCAGCAGAGAAGGGGACAGCCCCTACGAGCAGTACTTC,CASREGDSPYEQYF
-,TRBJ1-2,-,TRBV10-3,TGTGCCACCCAGGTCGGCGAGGGATATGGCTACACCTTC,CATQVGEGYGYTF
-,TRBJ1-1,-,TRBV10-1,TGCGCCAGCCAAACTATGACGGGCACTGAAGCTTTCTTT,CASQTMTGTEAFF
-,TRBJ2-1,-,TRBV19,TGTGCCAGTAGTAAGGTGAGCGGCGGTTCCTACAATGAGCAGTTCTTC,CASSKVSGGSYNEQFF
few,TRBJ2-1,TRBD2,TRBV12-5,TGTGCTAGTGGTTTGGTATCAGGGAGGGGCAATGAGCAGTTCTTC,CASGLVSGRGNEQFF
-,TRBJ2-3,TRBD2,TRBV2,TGTGCCAGCAGTGCCTTGAGGCGGGGGGGCGGGACAGATACGCAGTATTTT,CASSALRRGGGTDTQYF
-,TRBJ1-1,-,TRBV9,TGTGCCAGCAGCCCCCCCGCCAGGGGTGGGGGCACTGAAGCTTTCTTT,CASSPPARGGGTEAFF
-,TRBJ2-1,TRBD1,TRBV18,TGTGCCAGCTCACCACCGCTCAAGGACAGGGAGTCCAATGAGCAGTTCTTC,CASSPPLKDRESNEQFF
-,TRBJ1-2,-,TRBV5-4,TGTGCCAGCAGCTTGAGGGGCTATGGCTACACCTTC,CASSLRGYGYTF
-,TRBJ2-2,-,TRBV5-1,TGCGCCAGCAGCTTGGAGGGGTTGACCGGGGAGCTGTTTTTT,CASSLEGLTGELFF
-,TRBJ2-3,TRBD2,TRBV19,TGTGCCAGTAGAACGGCGGGGGATAGGACAGATACGCAGTATTTT,CASRTAGDRTDTQYF
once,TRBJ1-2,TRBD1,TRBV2,TGTGCCAGCAGTACTCAGGGGGCCAACTATGGCTACACCTTC,CASSTQGANYGYTF
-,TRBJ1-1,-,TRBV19,TGTGCCAGTAGTAAACAGGAGAACACTGAAGCTTTCTTT,CASSKQENTEAFF
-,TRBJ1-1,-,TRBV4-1,TGCGCCAGCAGCCCAAGTGGTCCGGGAAAGGAAGCTTTCTTT,CASSPSGPGKEAFF
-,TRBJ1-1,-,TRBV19,TGTGCCAGTAGTATTGGCACAGAGAACACTGAAGCTTTCTTT,CASSIGTENTEAFF
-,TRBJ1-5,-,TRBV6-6,TGTGCCAGCAGCCCAACCGGAGGAGGAAGCAATCAGCCCCAGCATTTT,CASSPTGGGSNQPQHF
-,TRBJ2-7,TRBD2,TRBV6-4,TGTGCCAGTAGAAGACTAGCGGGGGGGGCCTGGTACGAGCAGTACTTC,CASRRLAGGAWYEQYF
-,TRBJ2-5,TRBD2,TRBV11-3,TGTGCCAGCAGCTCCACTAGCGGGGGGTCGGGGACCCAGTACTTC,CASSSTSGGSGTQYF
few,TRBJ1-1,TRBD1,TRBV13,TGTGCCAGCAGCTTCGGGACAGGGGACACTGAAGCTTTCTTT,CASSFGTGDTEAFF
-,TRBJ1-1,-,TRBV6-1,TGTGCCAGCAGTGATTGGGGGCTGGCTGAAGCTTTCTTT,CASSDWGLAEAFF
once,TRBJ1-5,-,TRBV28,TGTGCCAGCAGACCAGTCGGCAATCAGCCCCAGCATTTT,CASRPVGNQPQHF
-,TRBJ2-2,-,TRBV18,TGTGCCAGCTCACCGTTAGACAGGACCGGGGAGCTGTTTTTT,CASSPLDRTGELFF
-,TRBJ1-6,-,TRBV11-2,TGTGCCAGCAGCTTAGGCGGGGGGCGACAGACAAATTCACCCCTCCACTTT,CASSLGGGRQTNSPLHF
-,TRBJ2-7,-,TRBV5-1,TGCGCCAGCAGCGGGGACATTACCTACGAGCAGTACTTC,CASSGDITYEQYF